These T cell receptor beta chains were read from a single sample in a study of shared clonotypes between healthy human individuals. Libraries were prepared by immunoSEQ multiplex PCR; TCRdb keeps only in-frame clonotypes and omits some of them. The sample contains 1 million to 1.3 million clones, around 78% of which appear only once. Sample: memory CD4+ T cells from PBMCs. Every receptor here comes from a man between 18 and 35 years old in good health. Some clones in this sample may be carry-over from other donors' samples. Each CDR3 is given with its conserved first and last residue. A D gene is named only where the DNA matches it firmly. The size field is filled for only some rows; it gives once, few, many or a size class.

clone_size	d_call	j_call	v_call	cdr3_nt	cdr3_aa
-	TRBD2	TRBJ2-1	TRBV2	TGTGCCAGCACGCGGGAACCCACTAGCGGGATTTCCTACAATGAGCAGTTCTTC	CASTREPTSGISYNEQFF
many	TRBD1	TRBJ2-2	TRBV9	TGTGCCAGCAGCGCCGTAGGGACAGGGGGCTCCGGGGAGCTGTTTTTT	CASSAVGTGGSGELFF
-	-	TRBJ2-5	TRBV19	TGTGCCAGTAGTATCGGGCCCCAGTCCTGGGAGACCCAGTACTTC	CASSIGPQSWETQYF
-	TRBD2	TRBJ2-1	TRBV18	TGTGCCAGCTCACCACCGCTAGCGGGTTCTTGGAATGAGCAGTTCTTC	CASSPPLAGSWNEQFF
-	-	TRBJ1-1	TRBV7-9	TGTGCCAGCAGCCCAACATCGAACACTGAAGCTTTCTTT	CASSPTSNTEAFF
-	-	TRBJ2-5	TRBV10-3	TGTGCCATCAGTGACAGGGTGGAGACCCAGTACTTC	CAISDRVETQYF
-	TRBD2	TRBJ2-7	TRBV18	TGTGCCAGCTCGGCTACTAGCGGGAGGCTCGCCTACGAGCAGTACTTC	CASSATSGRLAYEQYF
-	-	TRBJ2-7	TRBV11-2	TGTGCCAGCAGCTTAGATCAAGGCCAGGTTATCATCTTC	CASSLDQGQVIIF
once	TRBD1	TRBJ2-7	TRBV5-1	TGCGCCAGCAGCTTGGACGGGACAGGGGCTGCCTACGAGCAGTACTTC	CASSLDGTGAAYEQYF
-	-	TRBJ2-5	TRBV11-3	TGTGCCAGCAGCTTAGAAGAGTCGCCCCAGTACTTC	CASSLEESPQYF
-	-	TRBJ2-2	TRBV4-3	TGCGCCAGCAGCCTACTACCCAACCCGAACACCGGGGAGCTGTTTTTT	CASSLLPNPNTGELFF
-	TRBD1	TRBJ1-2	TRBV27	TGTGCCAGCAGGAAGACAGGGCAAATTTTTATTAACTATGGCTACACCTTC	CASRKTGQIFINYGYTF
-	-	TRBJ2-7	TRBV7-9	TGTGCCAGCAGCTTAGGGTCGTACGAGCAGTACTTC	CASSLGSYEQYF
-	-	TRBJ2-7	TRBV6-1	TGTGCCACTCAAGGGCAGGGCTACGAGCAGTACTTC	CATQGQGYEQYF
-	-	TRBJ2-4	TRBV2	TGTGCCAGCAGTGATTCCCCCAAAAACATTCAGTACTTC	CASSDSPKNIQYF
many	-	TRBJ2-3	TRBV9	TGTGCCAGCAGCCCTCGGGGGCAACTCACAGATACGCAGTATTTT	CASSPRGQLTDTQYF
-	-	TRBJ2-1	TRBV28	TGTGCCAGCAGTTTACGGGGCAGGGTCAACAATGAGCAGTTCTTC	CASSLRGRVNNEQFF
-	-	TRBJ2-7	TRBV2	TGTGCCAGCAGTGATAGAAGGTCCTACGAGCAGTACTTC	CASSDRRSYEQYF
-	TRBD2	TRBJ2-2	TRBV2	TGTGCCAGCAGATTAGCGGGGAACACCGGGGAGCTGTTTTTT	CASRLAGNTGELFF
few	-	TRBJ2-3	TRBV15	TGTGCCACCAGCAGAGGTGGTAGGGAATCAAGCACAGATACGCAGTATTTT	CATSRGGRESSTDTQYF
-	TRBD1	TRBJ1-5	TRBV27	TGTGCCAGCAGGCGGACAGGCACCCAGCCCCAGCATTTT	CASRRTGTQPQHF
-	-	TRBJ2-3	TRBV29-1	TGCAGCGTTGTGCTCTTGTGGGAAACGATCCGCACAGATACGCAGTATTTT	CSVVLLWETIRTDTQYF
-	TRBD2	TRBJ2-1	TRBV6-6	TGTGCCAGCAGGACACCGGGACTAGCGGGAAACAATGAGCAGTTCTTC	CASRTPGLAGNNEQFF
-	-	TRBJ2-2	TRBV5-1	TGCGCCAGCAGCTTGGGGACAGTAGGCACCGGGGAGCTGTTTTTT	CASSLGTVGTGELFF
-	TRBD2	TRBJ2-1	TRBV5-1	TGCGCCAGCAGCTTGGGCGGGGGTACCTACAATGAGCAGTTCTTC	CASSLGGGTYNEQFF
-	-	TRBJ2-7	TRBV6-6	TGTGCCAGCAGTTATATCAGCGCCTCGAACGAGCAGTACTTC	CASSYISASNEQYF
-	-	TRBJ2-6	TRBV5-1	TGCGCCAGCAGCTCGGACGGATTCTCTGGGGCCAACGTCCTGACTTTC	CASSSDGFSGANVLTF
-	-	TRBJ1-4	TRBV18	TGTGCCAGCTCACCAGTTGTGGGGGAAAAACTGTTTTTT	CASSPVVGEKLFF
-	-	TRBJ2-7	TRBV7-2	TGTGCCAGCAGCTTAGTCGGGCCAGGGCGTTCCTACGAGCAGTACTTC	CASSLVGPGRSYEQYF
-	-	TRBJ2-2	TRBV6-1	TGTGCCAGCAGTGCTCCGGACTGGGGGGGCCCTAACACCGGGGAGCTGTTTTTT	CASSAPDWGGPNTGELFF
many	-	TRBJ1-5	TRBV2	TGTGCCAGCATGCCGGGTTTGGGCAATCAGCCCCAGCATTTT	CASMPGLGNQPQHF
many	-	TRBJ2-4	TRBV18	TGTGCCACCGCATCGGGAGTAGAAGCCAAAAACATTCAGTACTTC	CATASGVEAKNIQYF
few	TRBD1	TRBJ2-7	TRBV4-1	TGCGCCAGCAGCCAAGCACCCGGACAGGGGGCGCCCTACGAGCAGTACTTC	CASSQAPGQGAPYEQYF
-	-	TRBJ2-6	TRBV5-1	TGCGCCAGCAGCTTGGAGTCGGGGGCCAACGTCCTGACTTTC	CASSLESGANVLTF
-	-	TRBJ2-7	TRBV7-8	TGTGCCAGCAGCTTAGATTCGGGGACATACGAGCAGTACTTC	CASSLDSGTYEQYF
once	-	TRBJ2-5	TRBV6-1	TGTGCCAGCAGTGGACAGATACAAGAGACCCAGTACTTC	CASSGQIQETQYF
-	-	TRBJ1-1	TRBV6-5	TGTGCCAGCAGTGTTCCAGGGACCACTGAAGCTTTCTTT	CASSVPGTTEAFF
-	-	TRBJ1-2	TRBV30	TGTGCCTGGATAACATTCGGGCGAAACTATGGCTACACCTTC	CAWITFGRNYGYTF
-	TRBD1	TRBJ1-5	TRBV6-1	TGTGCCAGCAGTGTCCCGGGACAGGGGGGAAAAAAGCCCCAGCATTTT	CASSVPGQGGKKPQHF
-	-	TRBJ1-4	TRBV10-3	TGTGCCACCCGGGGGGACGGTAATGAAAAACTGTTTTTT	CATRGDGNEKLFF
-	-	TRBJ1-2	TRBV5-1	TGCGCCAGCAGCTTGCAACCCAGGCCCTCCTATGGCTACACCTTC	CASSLQPRPSYGYTF
-	TRBD1	TRBJ2-2	TRBV6-5	TGTGCCAGCAGGGCGGGACAGGGGGTCACCGGGGAGCTGTTTTTT	CASRAGQGVTGELFF
-	-	TRBJ1-5	TRBV25-1	TGTGCCCAACCAGGGAATTCTTTTAGCAATCAGCCCCAGCATTTT	CAQPGNSFSNQPQHF
-	-	TRBJ1-5	TRBV6-6	TGTGCCAGCAGTTACGGAGTCGAAGTAGGACAGCCCCAGCATTTT	CASSYGVEVGQPQHF
-	-	TRBJ2-2	TRBV5-1	TGCGCCAGCAGCTTGGTGTCCCTAGCGACCAACACCGGGGAGCTGTTTTTT	CASSLVSLATNTGELFF
-	-	TRBJ2-5	TRBV9	TGTGCCAGCAGCGTAGGCACCATGGGGGGAGTATGGGAGACCCAGTACTTC	CASSVGTMGGVWETQYF
few	TRBD1	TRBJ1-1	TRBV6-1	TGTGCCAGCGCGGCAGGGGGTGCGTACACTGAAGCTTTCTTT	CASAAGGAYTEAFF
-	TRBD1	TRBJ2-5	TRBV27	TGTGCCAGCAGAGGGACAGGGGTGGTGGAGACCCAGTACTTC	CASRGTGVVETQYF
-	TRBD2	TRBJ2-1	TRBV10-3	TGTGCCAGTACACTAGCGGGAGCGGGTTACAATGAGCAGTTCTTC	CASTLAGAGYNEQFF
-	-	TRBJ1-4	TRBV19	TGTGCCAGTAGTATCAGGGGCGGCCTCGAGGAAAAACTGTTTTTT	CASSIRGGLEEKLFF
few	-	TRBJ2-2	TRBV5-1	TGCGCAAGCGAGGGGGGCTCGAACACCGGGGAGCTGTTTTTT	CASEGGSNTGELFF
-	-	TRBJ1-2	TRBV27	TGTGCCAGCAGGGCTACTAACTATGGCTACACCTTC	CASRATNYGYTF
-	-	TRBJ2-1	TRBV5-1	TGCGCCAGCAGCTTGGGAGGCGGAAGCTCCTACAATGAGCAGTTCTTC	CASSLGGGSSYNEQFF
-	TRBD1	TRBJ2-1	TRBV19	TGTGCCAGTAGCGTGACTACAGGGGGCGGTTCCTACAATGAGCAGTTCTTC	CASSVTTGGGSYNEQFF
few	-	TRBJ2-1	TRBV4-2	TGTGCCAGCAGCCAAGATAACCGCGGGAACTACAATGAGCAGTTCTTC	CASSQDNRGNYNEQFF
once	-	TRBJ2-1	TRBV4-1	TGCGCCAGCAGCCCCGCGCCGGTATACAATGAGCAGTTCTTC	CASSPAPVYNEQFF
-	-	TRBJ1-5	TRBV5-6	TGTGCCAGCAGCTTCGGGGCTGCCCGATCCTATAGCAATCAGCCCCAGCATTTT	CASSFGAARSYSNQPQHF
few	-	TRBJ1-1	TRBV28	TGTGCCAGCAGTTTAAGCGCTGAAGCTTTCTTT	CASSLSAEAFF
-	-	TRBJ1-2	TRBV4-3	TGCGCCAGCAGCCCCTCCGGGGCCCGAGGGCATGGCTACACCTTC	CASSPSGARGHGYTF
once	-	TRBJ2-7	TRBV5-1	TGCGCCAGCAGCTTGCACAGGGACGGCTACGAGCAGTACTTC	CASSLHRDGYEQYF